One and the same sample provided the 31 T cell receptor beta chains below, sequenced in a study of CD8 T cells in ankylosing spondylitis. Study observations and caveats: Apparently characteristic of ankylosing spondylitis blood was a TCR beta motif (about 8 highly homologous variants).

A single record per CDR3 protein comes from TCRdb applying MiXCR to the 5' RACE reads. This sample carries approximately 400,000 distinct CDR3 sequences, roughly 26% of them seen once, and the ten largest clones take roughly 1%. No antigen has been assigned to these receptors. The sequenced material came from blood, either unsorted or a sorted T cell fraction (not recorded which). Receptors were obtained from a male donor with ankylosing spondylitis.

Only a few counts were recorded for this clonotype. The V and J genes are TRBV2 and TRBJ2-3, with 8 bases fitting TRBD2. CDR1 and CDR2 from the germline V gene are SNHLY and FYNNEI. CDR3 length: 16 amino acids. V lost 8 bases and J lost 4; bases outside the gene matches: 14. CDR3 coding DNA: TGTGCCAGCTCCTCCTTTCGGGGGGGAGTCTCAGATACGCAGTATTTT. This sequence encodes CASSSFRGGVSDTQYF.

This clonotype occurred a few times. The chain employs TRBV4-1 and TRBJ1-1; 8 bases are shared with TRBD1. The V segment lost 3 bases and the J segment 8 bases; nucleotides outside the gene matches: 11. The CDR3 contains 15 residues. CDR1 is MGHRA, CDR2 YSYEKL, per germline. CDR3: CASSHADRGPTEAFF. CDR3 nucleotides: TGCGCCAGCAGCCATGCCGACAGGGGCCCGACCGAAGCTTTCTTT.

This clonotype was observed a few times. This chain uses TRBV29-1 with TRBJ2-7; 9 bases map to TRBD2. J lost 5 bases, V lost 6 bases, and 11 bases had no gene match. The CDR3 length is 14 residues. Per the germline V gene, CDR1 is SQVTM and CDR2 is ANQGSEA. The DNA for the CDR3 is TGCAGCGTGAAAGGGACTAGCCGAGACGACGAGCAGTACTTC. Translating gives CSVKGTSRDDEQYF.

The DNA of the CDR3 is TGTGCCAGCAGCCGTGACAGGGGGGACGCTTTCTTT. Translating it yields CASSRDRGDAFF. V and J are TRBV7-9 and TRBJ1-1, with 9 positions matching TRBD1. This CDR3 has 12 residues. With V trimmed by 5 bases and J by 11 bases, 6 bases remained unmatched. Germline CDR1 reads SEHNR; CDR2 reads FQNEAQ (reference sequence). The whole variable domain, filled in from reference TRBV7-9 and TRBJ1-1, reads DTGVSQNPRHKITKRGQNVTFRCDPISEHNRLYWYRQTLGQGPEFLTYFQNEAQLEKSRLLSDRFSAERPKGSFSTLEIQRTEQGDSAMYLCASSRDRGDAFFGQGTRLTVV.

The V call is TRBV19, the J call TRBJ1-3, with TRBD1 identical over 7 bases. The CDR3 spans 13 residues. Unmatched junction bases numbered 4, after V lost 8 bases and J lost 3 bases. Germline V lookup: CDR1 LNHDA, CDR2 SQIVND (reference sequence). CDR3 sequence: CASGRDSGNTIYF. The CDR3 DNA sequence: TGTGCCAGTGGCCGGGACAGTGGAAACACCATATATTTT.

This chain uses TRBV14 with TRBJ1-6, with unresolved D. This CDR3 spans 16 amino acids. Per the germline V gene, CDR1 is SGHDN and CDR2 is FVKESK. The V end lost 0 bases, the J end lost 9 bases, and 15 bases lay between the germline ends. This chain's CDR3 is CASSQDFPRLGSPLHF. In DNA form, the CDR3 reads TGTGCCAGCAGCCAAGACTTCCCCCGTTTGGGTTCACCCCTCCACTTT.

The genes are TRBV20-1 and TRBJ1-1; D is ambiguous. Germline values: CDR1 DFQATT, CDR2 SNEGSKA (reference sequence). The CDR3 spans 10 residues. Deletions cut 4 bases from V and 11 bases from J, with 11 bases between. CDR3 amino acids: CSANRVRAFF. As DNA, the CDR3 is TGCAGTGCTAACCGGGTAAGGGCTTTCTTT.

This clonotype was counted a few times. V is TRBV20-1 and J is TRBJ2-5, with a possible D match to TRBD2 (6 bases). This CDR3 spans 14 amino acids. Trimming removed 5 bases at V and 5 bases at J, with 18 bases between. Looked up from germline, CDR1 is DFQATT and CDR2 is SNEGSKA (reference sequence). The CDR3 reads CSAGTSNRKETQYF. Here the CDR3 DNA reads TGCAGTGCTGGAACTAGCAATCGGAAGGAGACCCAGTACTTC.

V gene TRBV6-1 combines with J gene TRBJ2-3; the match to TRBD2 covers 7 bases. Germline-derived CDR1 and CDR2 are MNHNS and SASEGT. The CDR3 runs 15 residues. V shed 1 base and J 5 bases; nucleotides not matched to a gene: 6. The CDR3 DNA reads as TGTGCCAGCAGTGAAGGCTACGGGAGGATAGATACGCAGTATTTT. Its translation is CASSEGYGRIDTQYF.

The chain couples TRBV20-1 to TRBJ1-1; TRBD1 agrees at 7 bases. This CDR3 comprises 14 residues. Germline loops: CDR1 DFQATT, CDR2 SNEGSKA (reference sequence). V lost 2 bases to trimming and J lost 6 bases; unmatched junction nucleotides: 9. In DNA, the CDR3 is TGCAGTGCTAGAATTCCCAGGGGGTTGGCTGAAGCTTTCTTT. Translated, it gives CSARIPRGLAEAFF.

This clonotype was counted only a few times. The V gene is TRBV2, the J gene TRBJ2-1; D may be TRBD2 (5 bases). Germline CDR1 is SNHLY and CDR2 is FYNNEI. The CDR3 loop spans 15 amino acids. V lost 3 bases and J lost 2, with 11 bases in between. This CDR3 reads CASSEEAPPYNEQFF. CDR3 nucleotide sequence: TGTGCCAGCAGTGAGGAGGCTCCTCCCTACAATGAGCAGTTCTTC.

DNA of the CDR3: TGTGCCAGCAGTGAAGACAGGACTCCCTCTGGAAACACCATATATTTT. The encoded protein is CASSEDRTPSGNTIYF. The chain recombines TRBV2 with TRBJ1-3, with a weak D call TRBD1 (5 bases). In germline, CDR1 is SNHLY, CDR2 FYNNEI. The CDR3 extends over 16 amino acids. Trimming stripped 1 base from V and 0 bases from J, with 10 bases between.

This clonotype was detected a few times. The CDR3 here is CASSFLNRAAQGTQYF. Here the CDR3 DNA reads TGTGCCAGCAGTTTTTTGAACAGGGCAGCCCAGGGGACCCAGTACTTC. The rearrangement joins TRBV12-3 or TRBV12-4 to TRBJ2-5; the D gene is possibly TRBD1 (6 bases). This CDR3 contains 16 residues. Trimming left V 3 bases short and J 7 bases short, with 21 bases between.

The chain has TRBV24-1 and TRBJ2-3, with D tentatively TRBD1 (6 bases). This CDR3 has 17 residues. Per germline, CDR1 KGHDR and CDR2 SFDVKD. V lost 4 bases and J 4 bases, leaving 20 bases between the germline ends. The CDR3 spells CATSDHPQGQLADTQYF. In DNA, the CDR3 is TGTGCCACCAGTGACCATCCCCAGGGACAACTCGCAGATACGCAGTATTTT.

V and J are TRBV6-5 and TRBJ2-7; 8 bases line up with TRBD1. The CDR3 runs 15 residues. Germline CDR1 is MNHEY and CDR2 is SVGAGI. Trimming took 0 bases from V and 7 from J; bases not matched to a gene: 8. The CDR3 here is CASSYSGQGAEEQYF. DNA for the CDR3: TGTGCCAGCAGTTACTCGGGGCAGGGGGCGGAGGAGCAGTACTTC.

This clonotype was seen a handful of times. This chain connects TRBV25-1 to TRBJ1-2; TRBD1 matches at 7 bases. Germline CDR1 MGHDK, CDR2 SYGVNS. Unmatched junction bases numbered 0, after V lost 4 bases and J lost 4 bases. The CDR3 covers 12 residues. CDR3 region: CASSGTGYGYTF. The CDR3, as DNA: TGTGCCAGCAGTGGGACAGGCTATGGCTACACCTTC.

The chain carries TRBV27 and TRBJ2-2; TRBD2 matches at 9 bases. The V and J ends lost 7 bases and 2 bases, in that order; junction bases with no gene match: 8. The CDR3 is 16 amino acids. Germline V lookup: CDR1 MNHEY, CDR2 SMNVEV (reference sequence). The CDR3 DNA reads TGTGCCAGCAATCCTAGCGGGACCGCTAACACCGGGGAGCTGTTTTTT. Its protein is CASNPSGTANTGELFF.

This clonotype was observed a few times. The rearrangement links TRBV16 to TRBJ1-6; possible D gene TRBD1, 5 bases. Germline V lookup: CDR1 KGHSY, CDR2 FQNENV. This CDR3 spans 14 amino acids. V gave up 5 bases and J gave up 7 bases, with 12 bases separating them. The DNA of the CDR3 is TGTGCCAGCAGCTGGGACGGTGTAAATTCACCCCTCCACTTT. Its protein product is CASSWDGVNSPLHF.

This clonotype was observed many times. V gene TRBV5-1 combines with J gene TRBJ2-2, with 7 bases fitting TRBD2. The junction had 8 bases not matched to a gene; V was cut back by 0 bases and J by 6 bases. Germline CDR1 and CDR2: SGHRS and YFSETQ. The CDR3 spans 16 residues. CDR3 sequence (DNA): TGCGCCAGCAGCTTGGAGCTAGCGGTATCCTCCGGGGAGCTGTTTTTT. Amino acids: CASSLELAVSSGELFF.

The J gene is TRBJ2-7, the V gene TRBV5-5; 12 nucleotides align to TRBD2. Germline V lookup: CDR1 SGHKS, CDR2 YYEKEE (reference sequence). V gave up 1 base and J gave up 6 bases; unmatched junction bases: 11. The CDR3 has 17 amino acids. CDR3 in amino acids: CASSLSRLAGVFLEQYF. In nucleotides, the CDR3 is TGTGCCAGCAGCTTGTCACGACTAGCGGGAGTTTTCCTCGAGCAGTACTTC.

The chain links TRBV20-1 to TRBJ1-5; D is unclear. The V and J ends lost 1 base and 5 bases respectively, with 9 bases between them. The CDR3 contains 13 residues. Germline V gene lookup returns CDR1 DFQATT and CDR2 SNEGSKA (reference sequence). This chain's CDR3 is CSARGGSDQPQHF. The CDR3 DNA is TGCAGTGCTAGAGGGGGTTCGGATCAGCCCCAGCATTTT.

This clonotype was counted a few times. The CDR3 nucleotides read TGTGCCATCACAGGACTAGCGGGAGGCACAGATACGCAGTATTTT. Translating gives CAITGLAGGTDTQYF. The chain links TRBV10-3 to TRBJ2-3; 13 bases match TRBD2. CDR1 and CDR2 from the germline V gene are ENHRY and SYGVKD. V shed 7 bases and J 1 base; nucleotides not matched to a gene: 2. The CDR3 length is 15 residues.

The CDR3 nucleotides are TGTGCCCGCGATCCGGGACTCCGCTCAGGGGAGCAGTTCTTC. Translation: CARDPGLRSGEQFF. The gene calls are TRBV2 and TRBJ2-1; possibly TRBD2 for D (6 bases). The CDR3 loop spans 14 amino acids. Per the germline V gene, CDR1 is SNHLY and CDR2 is FYNNEI. Between the trimmed V and J ends, which lost 11 bases and 10 bases, there was a span of 24 bases.

This chain links TRBV7-2 with TRBJ1-5; 7 positions match TRBD1. Germline lookup yields CDR1 SGHTA and CDR2 FQGNSA. Trimming cost V 2 bases and J 7 bases; bases outside gene matches: 11. The CDR3 spans 16 residues. The CDR3 sequence is CASSLMEGAGGQPQHF. CDR3 nucleotide sequence: TGTGCCAGCAGCTTAATGGAGGGGGCCGGGGGCCAGCCCCAGCATTTT.

This clonotype has just a few counts. The chain joins TRBV2 to TRBJ1-6; D is unresolved. Germline V gene data show CDR1 as SNHLY and CDR2 as FYNNEI. V gave up 4 bases and J gave up 8 bases, with 15 bases separating them. The CDR3 covers 15 residues. The CDR3 DNA is TGTGCCAGCAGTGGGGCTGACGGGAGAGATTCACCCCTCCACTTT. Amino acids: CASSGADGRDSPLHF.

This clonotype showed up many times. The V call is TRBV27, the J call TRBJ2-1, with 7 bases lining up with TRBD1. Germline V CDR1 and CDR2: MNHEY, SMNVEV (reference sequence). V was clipped by 3 bases and J by 3 bases; unmatched bases: 5. The CDR3 totals 15 residues. The CDR3 DNA sequence: TGTGCCAGCAGTTTGAGGGACAGCCTCTACAATGAGCAGTTCTTC. Protein sequence: CASSLRDSLYNEQFF.

This clonotype was observed a single time. At one end the junction does not follow the germline gene, possibly because of a read error. The chain has TRBV14 and TRBJ1-2; TRBD1 aligns across 9 bases. Germline V gene sequence: CDR1 SGHDN, CDR2 FVKESK. This CDR3 is 16 amino acids long. The CDR3 DNA follows: TGTGCCATCAGCCCCCGGCCCGGACAGGGGAACTATGGCTACACCTTC. This gives the protein CAISPRPGQGNYGYTF.

This clonotype was counted many times. V is TRBV7-2 and J is TRBJ1-2, with a possible D match to TRBD1 (6 bases). Trimming removed 5 bases at V and 1 base at J, with 11 bases between. The CDR3 has 14 residues. Germline lookup yields CDR1 SGHTA and CDR2 FQGNSA. In DNA, the CDR3 is TGTGCCAGCAGCAAACAGGGAGTTAACTATGGCTACACCTTC. Protein product: CASSKQGVNYGYTF.

The chain carries TRBV11-2 and TRBJ2-7, with D possibly matching TRBD2 (6 bases). Germline-derived CDR1 and CDR2 are SGHAT and FQNNGV. The V and J ends lost 5 bases and 7 bases respectively, with 18 bases between them. There are 14 residues in the CDR3. The CDR3 sequence is CASSPPGLGLEQYF. The CDR3 DNA reads TGTGCCAGCAGCCCCCCGGGACTGGGGCTGGAGCAGTACTTC.

This clonotype occurred a few times. This sequence joins TRBV18 and TRBJ2-7, with D perhaps TRBD1 (5 bases). Trimming cost V 2 bases and J 5 bases, with 10 bases left between them. Per germline, CDR1 KGHSH and CDR2 LQKENI. CDR3 length equals 13 residues. This CDR3 is CASSPGAPDEQYF. DNA of the CDR3: TGTGCCAGCTCACCAGGGGCTCCCGACGAGCAGTACTTC.

The gene calls are TRBV5-5 and TRBJ1-3, with 7 bases fitting TRBD1. Germline assignment: CDR1 SGHKS and CDR2 YYEKEE (reference sequence). V shed 5 bases and J 1 base; nucleotides not matched to a gene: 9. The CDR3 spans 16 residues. CDR3 residues: CASRDYRGRSGNTIYF. CDR3 DNA sequence: TGTGCCAGCAGGGACTACAGGGGCCGATCTGGAAACACCATATATTTT.